This T cell receptor beta chain was identified in a study of PD-1 blockade in classical Hodgkin lymphoma. The time point denotes: newly diagnosed, previously untreated cHL patient sample. CDR1 and CDR2 (germline): SGHNT, YYREEE (reference sequence). Trimming cost V 4 bases and J 2 bases; bases outside gene matches: 10. The CDR3 is 16 amino acids. Clones were sequenced by immunoSEQ multiplex PCR, and TCRdb holds only the in-frame ones, with some missing. The sample has 20,000 to 25,000 clones, about 94% seen once; the top ten hold about 3.8%. This chain joins TRBV5-4 and TRBJ2-7, with 9 bases identical to TRBD1. The sample taken for sequencing was peripheral blood mononuclear cells (PBMCs). The source is a human donor with classical Hodgkin lymphoma. CDR3 nucleotide sequence: TGTGCCAGCAGCCGTAATTCGGGACAGGGAACCTACGAGCAGTACTTC. Translated, it gives CASSRNSGQGTYEQYF.